Below, one T cell receptor (beta chain) is given with its context. The sample holds many counts of this clonotype. The antigen it binds to is not known. Qualities for individual bases were not recorded, and no much larger clone is one base off. This sample stems from a study of T cell repertoires in cytomegalovirus infection (dated by TCRdb to about 2019). Broadly, across the study: Peptide stimulations targeted recently identified HLA-C-restricted CMV epitopes, whose presentation resists viral immunomodulation, together with well-studied HLA-B-restricted epitopes. Donor HLA type was relevant to the analysis, as public TCR beta signatures indicated carriage of CMV infection together with the matching HLA type.

The treatment or condition label corresponds to: in vitro stimulation with specific CMV peptide epitopes to enrich CMV-specific T cells. Sequencing was performed on an Illumina HiSeq 1500. TCRdb took the public reads, trimmed them with fastp at Q25, ran MiXCR for clone calling and kept in-frame beta chains. One record per CDR3 amino acid sequence lists the most common genes and DNA. Recorded for this sample are 200,000 or so distinct CDR3 sequences; 35% to 40% of them occurred a single time. 59% of the sample belongs to the ten largest clones. The investigation overall reported the following: In both this cohort and an independent approximately 400-donor cohort, the cumulative frequency of public TCR beta family members distinguished carriers of CMV infection plus the relevant HLA type. The ex vivo response was dominated by HLA-C-restricted CMV-specific TCR beta clonotypes, which also provided the single most frequent clonotype in two of eight donors.

The germline ends are 13 bases apart after V is trimmed by 2 bases and J by 1 base. The CDR3 holds 16 amino acids from the cysteine to the phenylalanine. This entry keeps only the CDR3 DNA: 48 bases, framed from base 1. For CDR1 and CDR2, the germline V gene (reference sequence) lists SEHNR and FQNEAQ. This TCR derives from a human donor in good health (CMV status not recorded). Some clones in this sample may be carry-over from other donors' samples. The rearranged chain carries TRBV7-9 and TRBJ2-3, with TRBD1 tentatively as D gene (6 bases match). The material sequenced was CD8+ T cells from cultured PBMCs, taken from culture after CMV antigen stimulation. The DNA reads as follows: TGTGCCAGCAGCTTAAAACAGGGAGTCGGCACAGATACGCAGTATTTT. The encoded protein is CASSLKQGVGTDTQYF.